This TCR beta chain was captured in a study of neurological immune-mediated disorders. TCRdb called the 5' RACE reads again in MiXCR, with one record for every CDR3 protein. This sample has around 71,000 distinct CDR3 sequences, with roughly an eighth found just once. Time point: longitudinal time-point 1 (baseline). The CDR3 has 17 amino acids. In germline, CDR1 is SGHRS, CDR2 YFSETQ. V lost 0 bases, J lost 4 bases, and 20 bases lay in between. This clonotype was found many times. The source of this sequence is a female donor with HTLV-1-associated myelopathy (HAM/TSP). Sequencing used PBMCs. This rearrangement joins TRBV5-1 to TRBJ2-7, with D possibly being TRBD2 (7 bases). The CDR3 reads CASSLGSGGGLEYEQYF. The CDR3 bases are TGCGCCAGCAGCTTGGGCTCGGGCGGGGGCCTAGAATACGAGCAGTACTTC.